This T cell receptor beta chain emerged from a study of regulatory T cells in long-lasting Graves disease. The CDR3 sequence is 11 residues long. Trimming pared 8 bases from V and 7 bases from J, leaving 11 bases between. Indicated time point: newly diagnosed GD, antithyroid drugs for less than 3 months. Construction of the TCR library relied on RNA isolated from PBMCs. At least ten counts were recorded for this clonotype. Arm-PCR of CDR3 regions and iRepertoire HTBI primers were the basis on which TCR beta libraries were built. TCRdb independently ran MiXCR on the multiplex PCR reads; one entry per CDR3 protein. Of 300,000 to 400,000 distinct CDR3 sequences in the sample, about a sixth were seen once.

The specimen was peripheral blood mononuclear cells (PBMCs), collected at new diagnosis, from a patient treated with antithyroid drugs. J is TRBJ1-2 and V is TRBV12-3 or TRBV12-4; D is perhaps TRBD1 (5 bases). This receptor was taken from a female donor with Graves disease. Here the CDR3 DNA reads TGTGCCAGCTTGGATGGGGCTGGCTACACCTTC. Protein: CASLDGAGYTF.